The rows below give T cell receptor beta chains drawn from one sample of a study of blood T cell repertoires in COVID-19. Profiled with immunoSEQ multiplex PCR; TCRdb holds only in-frame clones, not every one. The sample carries some 670,000 clones, about nine tenths recorded once. Input material: peripheral blood. The receptors were gathered from a woman aged 18-35 years with acute or convalescent COVID-19. CDR3s include the opening cysteine and the closing phenylalanine or tryptophan. D genes are given only for firm matches. Size is omitted from some rows. Given values are once, few, many or a class for expanded clones.

D gene	clone size	V gene	J gene	CDR3 DNA	CDR3 protein
-	once	TRBV7-2	TRBJ1-2	TGTGCCAGCAGCTTAGCCGGGACAACTACTTATGGCTACACCTTC	CASSLAGTTTYGYTF
-	-	TRBV4-3	TRBJ1-1	TGCGCCAGCAGCCAAGTCAGGAGGGGATCTGAAGCTTTCTTT	CASSQVRRGSEAFF
-	-	TRBV5-1	TRBJ1-2	TGCGCCAGCAGCTTGGAGCGGGGACCCTACACCTTC	CASSLERGPYTF
-	-	TRBV12-3/TRBV12-4	TRBJ1-1	TGTGCCAGCAGTCCATTGACTGAAGCTTTCTTT	CASSPLTEAFF
TRBD2	once	TRBV6-5	TRBJ2-3	TGTGCCAGCAGTTACGGGGGGGGGAGCACAGATACGCAGTATTTT	CASSYGGGSTDTQYF
TRBD1	once	TRBV10-3	TRBJ1-2	TGTGCCATCAGTGACCACGGGACAGGGGCCCATGGCTACACCTTC	CAISDHGTGAHGYTF
TRBD1	-	TRBV11-2	TRBJ1-4	TGTGCCAGCAGTTCTAATACAGGGGACGTCGAAAAACTGTTTTTT	CASSSNTGDVEKLFF
TRBD1	once	TRBV10-3	TRBJ1-2	TGTGCCATCAGTGAGCCAGGACAGGGGGACTCTCTCGGCTACACCTTC	CAISEPGQGDSLGYTF
-	-	TRBV30	TRBJ1-2	TGTGCCTGGAGTAGACAGGAAGGAGATGGCTACACCTTC	CAWSRQEGDGYTF
-	-	TRBV15	TRBJ1-5	TGTGCCACCAGCAGAGACGGACATACCAATCAGCCCCAGCATTTT	CATSRDGHTNQPQHF
TRBD2	few	TRBV4-3	TRBJ2-3	TGCGCCAGCAGCCAAGCCTCATCTAGCGGGGGGACAGATACGCAGTATTTT	CASSQASSSGGTDTQYF